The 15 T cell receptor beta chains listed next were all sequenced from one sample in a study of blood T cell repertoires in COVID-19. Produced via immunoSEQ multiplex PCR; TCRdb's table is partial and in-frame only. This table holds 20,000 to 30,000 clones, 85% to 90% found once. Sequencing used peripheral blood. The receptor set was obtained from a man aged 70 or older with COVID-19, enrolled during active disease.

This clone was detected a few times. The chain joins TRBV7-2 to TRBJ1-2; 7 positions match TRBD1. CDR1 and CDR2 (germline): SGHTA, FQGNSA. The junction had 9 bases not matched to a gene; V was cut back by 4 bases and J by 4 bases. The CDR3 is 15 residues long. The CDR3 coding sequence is TGTGCCAGCAGCTCGGGGGGGACAGTGGGCTATGGCTACACCTTC. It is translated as CASSSGGTVGYGYTF.

DNA of the CDR3: TGTGCCAGTAGCTGGACAGCAACGATTAACTATGGCTACACCTTC. Translation: CASSWTATINYGYTF. V usage is TRBV19 and J usage is TRBJ1-2, with D possibly TRBD1 on 6 matching bases. With 6 bases removed from V and 1 base from J, the gap between germline ends came to 15 bases. The germline V gene has CDR1 LNHDA and CDR2 SQIVND (reference sequence). The CDR3 is made up of 15 amino acids.

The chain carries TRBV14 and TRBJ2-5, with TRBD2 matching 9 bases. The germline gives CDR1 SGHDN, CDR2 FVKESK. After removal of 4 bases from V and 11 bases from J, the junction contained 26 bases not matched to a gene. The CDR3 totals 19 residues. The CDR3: CASSPSRGGSGGDTSNQYF. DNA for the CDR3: TGTGCCAGCAGCCCCTCCCGGGGGGGTAGCGGGGGCGATACCTCGAATCAGTACTTC.

CDR3 sequence: CASTTNPGLPIAKNIQYF. The CDR3 region has the DNA TGTGCCAGCACCACCAATCCGGGACTCCCGATCGCCAAAAACATTCAGTACTTC. The chain combines TRBV2 with TRBJ2-4; D perhaps matches TRBD2 (6 bases). The germline V and J ends were trimmed by 7 bases and 1 base, with 23 bases remaining between them. Germline-derived CDR1 and CDR2 are SNHLY and FYNNEI. The CDR3 length is 18 residues.

The CDR3 DNA reads as TGTGCCAGCAGCCACTATCGGGGGGGCGAAGAGACCCAGTACTTC. This gives the protein CASSHYRGGEETQYF. The rearrangement uses TRBV3-1 (or the pseudogene TRBV3-2) and TRBJ2-5, with 8 nucleotides matching TRBD2. Germline CDR1 and CDR2: LGHDT and YNNKEL (reference sequence). CDR3 size: 15 residues. V gave up 3 bases and J gave up 3 bases; unmatched junction bases: 6.

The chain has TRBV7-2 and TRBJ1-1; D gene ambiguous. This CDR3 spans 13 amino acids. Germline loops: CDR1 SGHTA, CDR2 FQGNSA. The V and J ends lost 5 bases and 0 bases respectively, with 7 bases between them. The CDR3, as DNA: TGTGCCAGCAGCCCTTATATGAACACTGAAGCTTTCTTT. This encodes CASSPYMNTEAFF.

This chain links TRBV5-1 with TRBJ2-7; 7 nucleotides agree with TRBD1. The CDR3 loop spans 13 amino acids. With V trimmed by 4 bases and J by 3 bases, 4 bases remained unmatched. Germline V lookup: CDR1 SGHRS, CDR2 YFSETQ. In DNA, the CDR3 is TGCGCCAGCAGCCTAACAGGGGTCTACGAGCAGTACTTC. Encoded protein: CASSLTGVYEQYF.

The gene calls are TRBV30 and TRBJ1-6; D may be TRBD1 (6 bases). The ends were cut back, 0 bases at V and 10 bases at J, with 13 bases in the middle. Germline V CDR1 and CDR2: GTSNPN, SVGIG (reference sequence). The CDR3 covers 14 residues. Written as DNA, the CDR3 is TGTGCCTGGAGTGTACTACAGGGAGGGTCACCCCTCCACTTT. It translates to CAWSVLQGGSPLHF.

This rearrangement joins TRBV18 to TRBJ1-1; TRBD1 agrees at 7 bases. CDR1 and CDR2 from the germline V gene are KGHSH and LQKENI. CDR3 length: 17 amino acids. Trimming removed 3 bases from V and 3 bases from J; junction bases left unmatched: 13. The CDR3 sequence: CASSPIPRQGRDTEAFF. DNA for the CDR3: TGTGCCAGCTCACCGATACCGAGACAGGGAAGGGACACTGAAGCTTTCTTT.

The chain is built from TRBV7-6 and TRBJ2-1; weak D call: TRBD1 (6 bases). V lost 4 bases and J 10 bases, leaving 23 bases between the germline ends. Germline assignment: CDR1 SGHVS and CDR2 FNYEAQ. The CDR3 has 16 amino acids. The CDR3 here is CASSSLLGHPRREQFF. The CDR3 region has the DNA TGTGCCAGCAGCTCCCTTCTGGGACACCCTAGAAGGGAGCAGTTCTTC. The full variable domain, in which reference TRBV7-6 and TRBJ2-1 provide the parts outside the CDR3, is GAGVSQSPRYKVTKRGQDVALRCDPISGHVSLYWYRQALGQGPEFLTYFNYEAQQDKSGLPNDRFSAERPEGSISTLTIQRTEQRDSAMYRCASSSLLGHPRREQFFGPGTRLTVL.

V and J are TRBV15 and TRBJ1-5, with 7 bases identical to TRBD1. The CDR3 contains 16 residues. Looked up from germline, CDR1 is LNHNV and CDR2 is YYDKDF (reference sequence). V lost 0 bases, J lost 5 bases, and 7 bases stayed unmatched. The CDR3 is CATSRDEWTGHQPQHF. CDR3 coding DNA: TGTGCCACCAGCAGAGATGAGTGGACAGGCCATCAGCCCCAGCATTTT.

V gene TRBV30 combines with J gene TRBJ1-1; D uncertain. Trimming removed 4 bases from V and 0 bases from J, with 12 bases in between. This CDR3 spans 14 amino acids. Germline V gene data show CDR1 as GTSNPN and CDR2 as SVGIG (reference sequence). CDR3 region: CAWNKRSMNTEAFF. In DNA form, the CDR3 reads TGTGCCTGGAATAAACGGTCTATGAACACTGAAGCTTTCTTT.

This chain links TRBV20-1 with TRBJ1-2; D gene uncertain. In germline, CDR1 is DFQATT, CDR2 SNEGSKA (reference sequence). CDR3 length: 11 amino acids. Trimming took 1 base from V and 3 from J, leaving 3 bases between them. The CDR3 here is CSARADYGYTF. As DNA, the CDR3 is TGCAGTGCTAGAGCCGACTATGGCTACACCTTC.

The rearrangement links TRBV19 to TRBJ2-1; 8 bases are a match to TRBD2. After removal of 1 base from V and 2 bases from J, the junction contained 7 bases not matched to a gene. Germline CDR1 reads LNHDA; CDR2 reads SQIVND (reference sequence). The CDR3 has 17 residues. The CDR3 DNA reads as TGTGCCAGTAGTATAGGGAGTAGCGGGGCCCCCTACAATGAGCAGTTCTTC. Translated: CASSIGSSGAPYNEQFF. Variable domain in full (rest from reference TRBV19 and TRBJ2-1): DGGITQSPKYLFRKEGQNVTLSCEQNLNHDAMYWYRQDPGQGLRLIYYSQIVNDFQKGDIAEGYSVSREKKESFPLTVTSAQKNPTAFYLCASSIGSSGAPYNEQFFGPGTRLTVL.

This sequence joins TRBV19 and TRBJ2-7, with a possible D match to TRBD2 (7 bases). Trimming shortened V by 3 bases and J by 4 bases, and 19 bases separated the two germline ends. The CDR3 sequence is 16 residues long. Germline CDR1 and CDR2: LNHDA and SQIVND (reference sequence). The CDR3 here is CASSISGGWRAYEQYF. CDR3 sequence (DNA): TGTGCCAGTAGTATTTCGGGGGGCTGGAGGGCTTACGAGCAGTACTTC.